These 2 T cell receptor beta chains share one sample of origin, sequenced in a study of cytomegalovirus exposure and HLA in healthy donors (dated by TCRdb to 2015 to 2018). The receptor library was made with the immunoSEQ multiplex PCR assay. A mixture of 60 forward primers for TCR Vbeta segments and 13 reverse primers for TCR Jbeta segments was used in the multiplex PCR. TCRdb holds this immuneACCESS table with in-frame rearrangements only. Some clones are missing; in checked studies, unresolved V genes explain under half, and the rest has no known cause. The table for this sample lists about 94,000 clones; roughly four fifths of them were counted only once. About 9.3% of the sample is in the top ten clones. The sequenced material came from PBMCs. Receptors were obtained from a human donor in good health.

V usage is TRBV28 and J usage is TRBJ2-7; 12 bases match TRBD2. With V trimmed by 5 bases and J by 3 bases, 5 bases remained unmatched. Germline CDR1 reads MDHEN; CDR2 reads SYDVKM. This CDR3 comprises 15 residues. CDR3 nucleotide sequence: TGTGCCAGCAGTGTACTAGCGGGAGGACTCTACGAGCAGTACTTC. Its translation is CASSVLAGGLYEQYF.

The chain uses TRBV6-5 and TRBJ2-3; tentative D call: TRBD1 (6 bases). CDR3 length equals 15 residues. Deletions cut 7 bases from V and 10 bases from J, with 24 bases between. Germline V gives CDR1 MNHEY, CDR2 SVGAGI. The CDR3 region has the DNA TGTGCCAGCACCAAAATGGGTGGACAGCTGGTAGCGCAGTATTTT. It encodes CASTKMGGQLVAQYF.